Each of the 28 T cell receptor beta chains below was sequenced from the same sample in a study of blood T cell repertoires in COVID-19. The assay was immunoSEQ multiplex PCR, and TCRdb's table has in-frame clones only and misses some. The repertoire holds some 50,000 clones, with 90% as singletons. Source material: peripheral blood. The receptors shown here come from a man aged 35-49 years with acute or convalescent COVID-19.

This sequence joins TRBV3-1 (or the pseudogene TRBV3-2) and TRBJ2-2; 7 bases align to TRBD2. Unmatched junction bases numbered 8, after V lost 4 bases and J lost 0 bases. The CDR3 extends over 17 amino acids. Per the germline V gene, CDR1 is LGHDT and CDR2 is YNNKEL (reference sequence). CDR3 loop: CASSPPRGRANTGELFF. CDR3 nucleotides: TGTGCCAGCAGCCCCCCCCGAGGGAGGGCGAACACCGGGGAGCTGTTTTTT.

For this clone: The identical CDR3 is also encoded by other nucleotide sequences in the sample. V and J are TRBV9 and TRBJ1-1, with TRBD1 matching 7 bases. The CDR3 loop spans 13 amino acids. Trimming removed 3 bases from V and 1 base from J; junction bases left unmatched: 0. Germline-derived CDR1 and CDR2 are SGDLS and YYNGEE. The chain's CDR3 is CASSGQGNTEAFF. The CDR3 DNA reads TGTGCCAGCAGCGGACAGGGGAACACTGAAGCTTTCTTT.

The rearrangement joins TRBV28 to TRBJ2-1, with no clear D. Deletions cut 5 bases from V and 8 bases from J, with 19 bases between. There are 15 residues in the CDR3. CDR1 is MDHEN, CDR2 SYDVKM, per germline. CDR3 DNA: TGTGCCAGCAGTCCCCCAATCGGCTTAGCATATGAGCAGTTCTTC. Translated: CASSPPIGLAYEQFF. Drawing the rest from reference TRBV28 and TRBJ2-1, the complete variable domain is DVKVTQSSRYLVKRTGEKVFLECVQDMDHENMFWYRQDPGLGLRLIYFSYDVKMKEKGDIPEGYSVSREKKERFSLILESASTNQTSMYLCASSPPIGLAYEQFFGPGTRLTVL.

V is TRBV19 and J is TRBJ2-1, with a possible D match to TRBD2 (7 bases). The CDR3 runs to 15 residues. V lost 3 bases, J lost 3 bases, and 12 bases lay in between. Germline V gene lookup returns CDR1 LNHDA and CDR2 SQIVND (reference sequence). CDR3 in amino acids: CASSMLRGGYNEQFF. In DNA, the CDR3 is TGTGCCAGTAGTATGCTGAGGGGGGGCTACAATGAGCAGTTCTTC.

The genes are TRBV2 and TRBJ2-2; 9 bases map to TRBD2. J lost 1 base, V lost 6 bases, and 3 bases had no gene match. The CDR3 contains 15 residues. Germline-derived CDR1 and CDR2 are SNHLY and FYNNEI. The CDR3, as DNA: TGTGCCAGCAGGGAGACTAGCGGGAACACCGGGGAGCTGTTTTTT. Residues: CASRETSGNTGELFF. The full variable domain, rest sourced from reference TRBV2 and TRBJ2-2, is EPEVTQTPSHQVTQMGQEVILRCVPISNHLYFYWYRQILGQKVEFLVSFYNNEISEKSEIFDDQFSVERPDGSNFTLKIRSTKLEDSAMYFCASRETSGNTGELFFGEGSRLTVL.

J is TRBJ1-4 and V is TRBV19; tentative D call: TRBD1 (5 bases). The CDR3 totals 14 residues. Trimming removed 4 bases at V and 8 bases at J, with 14 bases between. Germline CDR1 reads LNHDA; CDR2 reads SQIVND (reference sequence). The CDR3 here is CASSRVDTLEKLFF. As DNA, the CDR3 is TGTGCCAGTAGTAGGGTGGACACCCTAGAAAAACTGTTTTTT.

This sequence joins TRBV11-2 and TRBJ2-7; 8 positions agree with TRBD2. The V gene's germline CDR1 is SGHAT and CDR2 FQNNGV. This CDR3 spans 17 amino acids. J lost 0 bases, V lost 6 bases, and 13 bases had no gene match. CDR3 bases: TGTGCCAGCAGTCGATCCTTTAGCGGGGTAAGCTCCTACGAGCAGTACTTC. Translation: CASSRSFSGVSSYEQYF. Drawing the rest from reference TRBV11-2 and TRBJ2-7, the complete variable domain is EAGVAQSPRYKIIEKRQSVAFWCNPISGHATLYWYQQILGQGPKLLIQFQNNGVVDDSQLPKDRFSAERLKGVDSTLKIQPAKLEDSAVYLCASSRSFSGVSSYEQYFGPGTRLTVT.

The chain uses TRBV11-2 and TRBJ2-7; 14 nucleotides match TRBD2. V lost 4 bases, J lost 4 bases, and 3 bases stayed unmatched. The germline V gene has CDR1 SGHAT and CDR2 FQNNGV. The CDR3 is 15 amino acids. The CDR3 spells CASSYGTSGRYEQYF. Written as DNA, the CDR3 is TGTGCCAGCAGCTACGGGACTAGCGGGAGATACGAGCAGTACTTC.

This rearrangement joins TRBV7-9 to TRBJ1-2; 8 bases map to TRBD1. The V gene's germline CDR1 is SEHNR and CDR2 FQNEAQ (reference sequence). CDR3 length: 17 residues. The junction had 7 bases not matched to a gene; V was cut back by 1 base and J by 0 bases. CDR3 loop: CASSLGDRLGSNYGYTF. The CDR3 coding sequence is TGTGCCAGCAGCTTAGGGGACAGGCTTGGTTCTAACTATGGCTACACCTTC.

This rearrangement joins TRBV19 to TRBJ1-2; 8 bases agree with TRBD1. The CDR3 is 14 amino acids. Germline V gene sequence: CDR1 LNHDA, CDR2 SQIVND (reference sequence). After removal of 7 bases from V and 2 bases from J, the junction contained 6 bases not matched to a gene. This CDR3 is CASIPGGANYGYTF. CDR3 nucleotide sequence: TGTGCCAGTATCCCAGGGGGCGCCAACTATGGCTACACCTTC.

The chain recombines TRBV6-4 with TRBJ1-1; D may be TRBD1 (6 bases). The germline V and J ends were trimmed by 6 bases and 5 bases, with 16 bases remaining between them. The CDR3 has 14 amino acids. The V gene's germline CDR1 is MRHNA and CDR2 SNTAGT. This CDR3 is CASRARGAGTEAFF. Written as DNA, the CDR3 is TGTGCCAGCAGAGCCCGGGGGGCTGGTACTGAAGCTTTCTTT.

The rearrangement uses TRBV28 and TRBJ2-7; D gene unclear. The V and J ends lost 4 bases and 6 bases respectively, with 16 bases between them. The CDR3 is made up of 14 amino acids. Germline V gene sequence: CDR1 MDHEN, CDR2 SYDVKM. The CDR3 sequence: CASSSLSDSFEQYF. Written as DNA, the CDR3 is TGTGCCAGCAGTTCCTTGAGTGACTCATTCGAGCAGTACTTC.

J is TRBJ2-2 and V is TRBV7-6; D call uncertain. This CDR3 contains 13 residues. The V gene's germline CDR1 is SGHVS and CDR2 FNYEAQ. Deletions cut 0 bases from V and 9 bases from J, with 8 bases between. The CDR3 loop reads CASSLAARRELFF. In DNA, the CDR3 is TGTGCCAGCAGCTTAGCGGCCCGCCGGGAGCTGTTTTTT.

The V call is TRBV28, the J call TRBJ1-5; D perhaps matches TRBD1 (5 bases). The CDR3 sequence is 16 residues long. Looked up from germline, CDR1 is MDHEN and CDR2 is SYDVKM. The germline V and J ends were trimmed by 1 base and 6 bases, with 16 bases remaining between them. CDR3: CASSLFVRGSSQPQHF. The DNA for the CDR3 is TGTGCCAGCAGTTTATTTGTACGGGGGAGTAGTCAGCCCCAGCATTTT.

The CDR3 DNA sequence: TGCAGTGCTAGTCTCCCAGCTAGCCCCCCCTACAATGAGCAGTTCTTC. Encoded protein: CSASLPASPPYNEQFF. The chain employs TRBV20-1 and TRBJ2-1, with D tentatively TRBD2 (5 bases). The CDR3 spans 16 residues. Trimming removed 3 bases at V and 2 bases at J, with 17 bases between. CDR1 and CDR2 from the germline V gene are DFQATT and SNEGSKA (reference sequence).

The V gene is TRBV5-8, the J gene TRBJ2-7; possibly TRBD1 for D (6 bases). The CDR3 sequence is 15 residues long. V was pared by 4 bases and J by 3 bases, with 17 bases between. Germline CDR1 is SGHTS and CDR2 is YDEGEE. CDR3 DNA: TGTGCCAGCAGCCTCCGGGACACACCCGTCTACGAGCAGTACTTC. It codes for CASSLRDTPVYEQYF.

About this clone: A read error may produce the germline difference seen at one junction end. The chain is built from TRBV10-1 and TRBJ2-1, with TRBD2 identical over 8 bases. From germline, CDR1 is WNHNN and CDR2 SYGVQD (reference sequence). This CDR3 comprises 17 residues. The CDR3 bases are TGCGCCAGCAGTGGACCTATAGCGGGGAGCTCCTACAATGAGCGGTTCTTC. It encodes CASSGPIAGSSYNERFF.

V usage is TRBV5-5 and J usage is TRBJ1-2; no reliable D call. This CDR3 contains 16 residues. CDR1 and CDR2 (germline): SGHKS, YYEKEE (reference sequence). Trimming pared 0 bases from V and 0 bases from J, leaving 12 bases between. The CDR3 nucleotides read TGTGCCAGCAGCTTGGGACTACAAGAAGCTAACTATGGCTACACCTTC. This codes for CASSLGLQEANYGYTF.

Regarding this clone: One end of the junction fails to match germline, which may point to a read error. This rearrangement joins TRBV4-1 to TRBJ2-6, with 7 bases matching TRBD2. There are 19 residues in the CDR3. Germline V gene sequence: CDR1 MGHRA, CDR2 YSYEKL. The chain's CDR3 is CASSEDPPGGRNGANVLTF. Here the CDR3 DNA reads TGCGCCAGCAGCGAAGACCCCCCGGGAGGAAGGAATGGGGCCAACGTCCTGACTTTC.

The chain couples TRBV5-1 to TRBJ2-2; 7 bases line up with TRBD2. The CDR3 is made up of 17 amino acids. Germline CDR1 SGHRS, CDR2 YFSETQ. Trimming at V came to 3 bases and at J to 5 bases, leaving 13 bases not matched to a gene. The CDR3 coding sequence is TGCGCCAGCAGCTCGAACCCGGGGAGGGCCTTGACCGGGGAGCTGTTTTTT. Translating it yields CASSSNPGRALTGELFF.

The chain joins TRBV27 to TRBJ1-4; D is perhaps TRBD1 (6 bases). Trimming cost V 4 bases and J 0 bases, with 6 bases left between them. Germline V lookup: CDR1 MNHEY, CDR2 SMNVEV (reference sequence). There are 14 residues in the CDR3. The CDR3 nucleotides are TGTGCCAGCAGTTACAGGGCAACTAATGAAAAACTGTTTTTT. Amino acids: CASSYRATNEKLFF.

This chain joins TRBV12-2 and TRBJ2-2; the tabulated D call, TRBD2, remains unverified against the DNA. TRBV12-2 is flagged as a pseudogene. CDR3 length: 18 residues. CDR3 sequence (DNA): TGTGCAAGTCGCCCCAACCCGGCGTGTGATAGCGGGAGAAGGGAGCTGTTTTTT. It specifies CASRPNPACDSGRRELFF.

V is TRBV10-3 and J is TRBJ2-3; 13 bases align to TRBD2. Germline CDR1 is ENHRY and CDR2 is SYGVKD. J gave up 2 bases and V 5 bases, and 7 bases lay outside the gene matches. The CDR3 runs 17 residues. The CDR3 loop is CAISSKGLAGTTDTQYF. The CDR3 DNA is TGTGCCATCAGTTCAAAGGGACTAGCGGGAACCACAGATACGCAGTATTTT.

The chain is built from TRBV10-3 and TRBJ2-3, with D possibly being TRBD1 (5 bases). The germline gives CDR1 ENHRY, CDR2 SYGVKD. The V gene lost 4 bases and the J gene lost 4 bases, with 15 bases spanning the gap. The CDR3 extends over 15 amino acids. The CDR3 loop reads CAISGQAGPPDTQYF. The CDR3 DNA is TGTGCCATCAGTGGACAAGCAGGGCCCCCAGATACGCAGTATTTT.

The chain uses TRBV7-9 and TRBJ2-1; 12 bases agree with TRBD2. Trimming at V came to 5 bases and at J to 6 bases, leaving 5 bases not matched to a gene. Per the germline V gene, CDR1 is SEHNR and CDR2 is FQNEAQ (reference sequence). The CDR3 is made up of 15 amino acids. The CDR3 DNA sequence: TGTGCCAGCAGCGGAGGGGGACTAGCGGGCAATGAGCAGTTCTTC. Translating gives CASSGGGLAGNEQFF.

This clone was picked up a small number of times. The chain links TRBV10-3 to TRBJ2-1, with no clear D. The CDR3 consists of 12 residues. Trimming shortened V by 10 bases and J by 8 bases, and 15 bases separated the two germline ends. Germline V CDR1 and CDR2: ENHRY, SYGVKD. The CDR3 DNA follows: TGTGCCACCTGGTACGGTACCTATGAGCAGTTCTTC. Residues: CATWYGTYEQFF.

V is TRBV21-1 and J is TRBJ2-5; the D call of TRBD2 is as the table states it, not checked on the DNA. TRBV21-1 is an annotated pseudogene. The CDR3 covers 16 residues. The CDR3 reads CASSKALSGLPETQYF. CDR3 sequence (DNA): TGTGCCAGCAGCAAAGCGCTTTCAGGACTCCCAGAGACCCAGTACTTC.

The chain employs TRBV11-2 and TRBJ1-1; possibly TRBD1 for D (5 bases). The V and J ends lost 1 base and 8 bases respectively, with 14 bases between them. In germline, CDR1 is SGHAT, CDR2 FQNNGV. The CDR3 totals 14 residues. The DNA for the CDR3 is TGTGCCAGCAGCTTAGTGTCAGGGTCCGGGGAAGCTTTCTTT. This sequence encodes CASSLVSGSGEAFF.